Shown below are 10 T cell receptor beta chains from a single sample sequenced in a study of CD8 T cells in Susac syndrome. It was with random hexamers that roughly 0.5 to 1 ug RNA was reverse transcribed. TCRdb ran MiXCR on the immunoSEQ multiplex PCR reads and lists one entry per CDR3 protein. The sample includes around 190,000 distinct CDR3 sequences, roughly 96% of them seen just once. The material sequenced was CD8+ T cells from PBMCs. These receptors were obtained from a human donor with multiple sclerosis.

The V gene is TRBV9, the J gene TRBJ2-7; D might be TRBD1 (6 bases). Looked up from germline, CDR1 is SGDLS and CDR2 is YYNGEE. V dropped 0 bases and J dropped 4 bases, with 14 bases sitting between them. The CDR3 covers 15 residues. The CDR3 loop reads CASSVDGTRTYEQYF. As DNA, the CDR3 is TGTGCCAGCAGCGTAGACGGGACACGAACTTACGAGCAGTACTTC.

This chain joins TRBV7-9 and TRBJ1-1; D unresolved. Trimming left V 4 bases short and J 6 bases short, with 9 bases between. The CDR3 spans 12 residues. Germline assignment: CDR1 SEHNR and CDR2 FQNEAQ (reference sequence). The CDR3 DNA reads as TGTGCCAGCAGCTCGGGATGGGCTGAAGCTTTCTTT. Residues: CASSSGWAEAFF.

V gene TRBV9 combines with J gene TRBJ1-4; D may be TRBD1 (5 bases). The V end lost 3 bases, the J end lost 5 bases, and 11 bases lay between the germline ends. The CDR3 has 14 amino acids. Germline V lookup: CDR1 SGDLS, CDR2 YYNGEE. CDR3 DNA sequence: TGTGCCAGCAGCGACGGGGGATGGAATGAAAAACTGTTTTTT. It is translated as CASSDGGWNEKLFF.

This clonotype was detected once. The J gene is TRBJ2-2, the V gene TRBV9, with 8 bases identical to TRBD2. This CDR3 comprises 15 residues. Per the germline V gene, CDR1 is SGDLS and CDR2 is YYNGEE. Unmatched junction bases numbered 6, after V lost 3 bases and J lost 5 bases. The CDR3 sequence: CASSERGTSTGELFF. DNA for the CDR3: TGTGCCAGCAGCGAACGCGGGACTAGTACCGGGGAGCTGTTTTTT.

The chain is built from TRBV7-8 and TRBJ2-5, with 9 nucleotides matching TRBD2. The length of the CDR3 is 19 residues. CDR1 and CDR2 (germline): SGHVS, FQNEAQ. The junction had 17 bases not matched to a gene; V was cut back by 2 bases and J by 4 bases. As DNA, the CDR3 is TGTGCCAGCAGCTTACTAGTTTTATTGCGGGAGGGCCCTCGAGAGACCCAGTACTTC. This translates into CASSLLVLLREGPRETQYF.

J is TRBJ2-7 and V is TRBV6-5; the D gene is possibly TRBD2 (6 bases). Germline lookup yields CDR1 MNHEY and CDR2 SVGAGI. This CDR3 contains 15 residues. V gave up 6 bases and J gave up 3 bases, with 18 bases separating them. The CDR3 here is CASSLTRGTYYEQYF. The CDR3 DNA follows: TGTGCCAGCAGCCTTACGCGGGGAACATACTACGAGCAGTACTTC.

The rearrangement uses TRBV4-1 and TRBJ1-4, with D unclear. Germline loops: CDR1 MGHRA, CDR2 YSYEKL. This CDR3 has 13 residues. Trimming took off 3 bases at V and 6 bases at J, with 8 bases between the two ends. CDR3 sequence (DNA): TGCGCCAGCAGCCACCCGGCGGATGAAAAACTGTTTTTT. Encoded protein: CASSHPADEKLFF.

In DNA form, the CDR3 reads TGTGCCAGCAGCGGCCTCGACAGCCCCTATGTCTTTAACTATGGCTACACCTTC. Protein product: CASSGLDSPYVFNYGYTF. This chain joins TRBV9 and TRBJ1-2, with D perhaps matching TRBD1 (5 bases). Germline V gene lookup returns CDR1 SGDLS and CDR2 YYNGEE. V was trimmed by 3 bases and J by 1 base, leaving 22 bases between them. The CDR3 is 18 residues long. Variable domain in full (rest from reference TRBV9 and TRBJ1-2): DSGVTQTPKHLITATGQRVTLRCSPRSGDLSVYWYQQSLDQGLQFLIQYYNGEERAKGNILERFSAQQFPDLHSELNLSSLELGDSALYFCASSGLDSPYVFNYGYTFGSGTRLTVV.

This rearrangement joins TRBV7-9 to TRBJ2-1, with 12 bases matching TRBD2. CDR1 and CDR2 (germline): SEHNR, FQNEAQ (reference sequence). V trimming: 4 bases; J trimming: 9 bases; junction bases outside the gene matches: 10. CDR3 size: 16 residues. The CDR3 DNA reads as TGTGCCAGCAGCTACCCTCTAGCGGGAGGGGGGAGTGAGCAGTTCTTC. Amino acid sequence: CASSYPLAGGGSEQFF. The variable domain in full, with the rest retrieved from reference TRBV7-9 and TRBJ2-1, is DTGVSQNPRHKITKRGQNVTFRCDPISEHNRLYWYRQTLGQGPEFLTYFQNEAQLEKSRLLSDRFSAERPKGSFSTLEIQRTEQGDSAMYLCASSYPLAGGGSEQFFGPGTRLTVL.

A single count supports this clonotype. The chain is built from TRBV6-8 and TRBJ2-7, with 11 bases matching TRBD2. Germline values: CDR1 MNHGY, CDR2 SAAAGT. The CDR3 covers 14 residues. V lost 6 bases to trimming and J lost 6 bases; unmatched junction nucleotides: 7. Written as DNA, the CDR3 is TGTGCCAGCAGCTCTAGCGGGAGGCTTGCCGAGCAGTACTTC. This gives the protein CASSSSGRLAEQYF.